This T cell receptor (beta chain) is drawn from a study of cytomegalovirus exposure and HLA in healthy donors. Overall study: HLA-typed donors were the source of approximately 80 million unique TCRs, which an early data release held.

The PCR employed 60 Vbeta primers together with 13 Jbeta primers. The protocol was immunoSEQ multiplex PCR, while the TCRdb copy is restricted to in-frame clones and leaves out a portion. The table lists about 160,000 clones, 77% of them singletons. The CDR3 contains 15 residues. CDR1 MDHEN and CDR2 SYDVKM come from the germline V gene. Trimming pared 5 bases from V and 5 bases from J, leaving 15 bases between. The sequence was obtained from a woman younger than 45 in good health and CMV-seronegative. The specimen sequenced was PBMCs. The chain carries TRBV28 and TRBJ1-4, with D perhaps TRBD1 (5 bases). The CDR3 coding sequence is TGTGCCAGCAGTGCCGCGGGACTGATGAATGAAAAACTGTTTTTT. It is translated as CASSAAGLMNEKLFF. Drawing the rest from reference TRBV28 and TRBJ1-4, the complete variable domain is DVKVTQSSRYLVKRTGEKVFLECVQDMDHENMFWYRQDPGLGLRLIYFSYDVKMKEKGDIPEGYSVSREKKERFSLILESASTNQTSMYLCASSAAGLMNEKLFFGSGTQLSVL.